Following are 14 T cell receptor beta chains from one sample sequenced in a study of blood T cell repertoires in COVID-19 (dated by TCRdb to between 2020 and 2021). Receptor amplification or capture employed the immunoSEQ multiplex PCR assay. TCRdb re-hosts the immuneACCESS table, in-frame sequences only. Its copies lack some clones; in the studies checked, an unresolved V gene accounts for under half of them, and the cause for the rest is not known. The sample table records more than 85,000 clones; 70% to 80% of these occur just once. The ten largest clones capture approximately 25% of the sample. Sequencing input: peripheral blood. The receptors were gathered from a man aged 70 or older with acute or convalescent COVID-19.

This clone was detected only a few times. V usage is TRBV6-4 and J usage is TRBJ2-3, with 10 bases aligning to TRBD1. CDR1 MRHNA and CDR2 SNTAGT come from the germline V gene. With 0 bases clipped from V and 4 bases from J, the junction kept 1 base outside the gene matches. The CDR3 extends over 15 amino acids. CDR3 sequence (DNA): TGTGCCAGCAGTGACTCGACAGGGGGCGCAGATACGCAGTATTTT. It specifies CASSDSTGGADTQYF.

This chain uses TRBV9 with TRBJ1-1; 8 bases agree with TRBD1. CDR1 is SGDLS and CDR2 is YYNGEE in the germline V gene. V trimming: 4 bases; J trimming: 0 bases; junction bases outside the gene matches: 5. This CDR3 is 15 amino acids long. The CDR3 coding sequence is TGTGCCAGCAGCCCGCGGGACAGGTTGAACACTGAAGCTTTCTTT. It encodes CASSPRDRLNTEAFF.

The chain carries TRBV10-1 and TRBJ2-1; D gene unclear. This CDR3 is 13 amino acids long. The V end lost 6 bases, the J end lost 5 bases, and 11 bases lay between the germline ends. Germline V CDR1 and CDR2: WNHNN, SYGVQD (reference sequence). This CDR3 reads CASSDLLDNEQFF. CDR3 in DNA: TGCGCCAGCAGCGACTTATTAGACAATGAGCAGTTCTTC.

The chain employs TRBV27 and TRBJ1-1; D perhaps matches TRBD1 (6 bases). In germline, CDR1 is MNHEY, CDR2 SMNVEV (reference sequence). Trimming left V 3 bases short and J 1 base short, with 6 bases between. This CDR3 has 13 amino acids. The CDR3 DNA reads TGTGCCAGCAGTTTCAGGGGGAACACTGAAGCTTTCTTT. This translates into CASSFRGNTEAFF.

The CDR3 nucleotides read TGTGCCAGCGGACAGGGGTTAGCAGATACGCAGTATTTT. Amino acids: CASGQGLADTQYF. The chain has TRBV7-3 and TRBJ2-3, with 9 bases identical to TRBD1. The germline V gene encodes CDR1 SGHTA and CDR2 FQGTGA. CDR3 length equals 13 residues. The V and J ends lost 8 bases and 4 bases, in that order; junction bases with no gene match: 4.

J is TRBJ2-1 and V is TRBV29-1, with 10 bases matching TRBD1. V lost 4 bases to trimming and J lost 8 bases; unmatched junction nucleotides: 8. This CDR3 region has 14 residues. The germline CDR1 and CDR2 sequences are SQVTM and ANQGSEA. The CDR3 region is CSVVAGTGDYEQFF. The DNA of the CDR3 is TGCAGCGTTGTGGCCGGGACAGGGGACTATGAGCAGTTCTTC.

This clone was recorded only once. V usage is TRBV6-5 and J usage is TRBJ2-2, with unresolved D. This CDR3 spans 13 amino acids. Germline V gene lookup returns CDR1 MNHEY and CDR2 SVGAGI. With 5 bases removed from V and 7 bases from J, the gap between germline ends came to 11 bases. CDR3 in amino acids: CASSRGVGGELFF. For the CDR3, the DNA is TGTGCCAGCAGTCGCGGTGTGGGCGGGGAGCTGTTTTTT.

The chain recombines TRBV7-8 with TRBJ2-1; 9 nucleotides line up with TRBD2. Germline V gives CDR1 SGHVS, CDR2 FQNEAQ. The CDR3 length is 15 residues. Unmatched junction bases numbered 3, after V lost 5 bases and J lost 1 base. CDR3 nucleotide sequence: TGTGCCAGCAGCAAGGCGGGAGGGTCCTACAATGAGCAGTTCTTC. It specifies CASSKAGGSYNEQFF.

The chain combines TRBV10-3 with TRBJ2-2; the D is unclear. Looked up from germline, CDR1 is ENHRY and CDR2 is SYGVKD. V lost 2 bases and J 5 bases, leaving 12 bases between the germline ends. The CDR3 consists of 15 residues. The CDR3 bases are TGTGCCATCAGTGAGGGTCGCATTCGGACCGGGGAGCTGTTTTTT. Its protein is CAISEGRIRTGELFF.

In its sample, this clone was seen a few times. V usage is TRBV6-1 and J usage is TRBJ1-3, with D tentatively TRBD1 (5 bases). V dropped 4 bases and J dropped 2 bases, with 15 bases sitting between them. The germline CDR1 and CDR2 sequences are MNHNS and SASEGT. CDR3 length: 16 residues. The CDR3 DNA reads TGTGCCAGCAGTGCCATCTCAGGGACTACTGGAAACACCATATATTTT. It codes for CASSAISGTTGNTIYF.

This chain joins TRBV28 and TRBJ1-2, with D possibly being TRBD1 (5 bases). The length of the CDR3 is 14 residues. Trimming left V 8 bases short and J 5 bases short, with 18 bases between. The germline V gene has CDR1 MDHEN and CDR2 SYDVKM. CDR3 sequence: CASVNGGEPYGYTF. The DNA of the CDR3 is TGTGCCAGCGTTAACGGGGGGGAACCATATGGCTACACCTTC.

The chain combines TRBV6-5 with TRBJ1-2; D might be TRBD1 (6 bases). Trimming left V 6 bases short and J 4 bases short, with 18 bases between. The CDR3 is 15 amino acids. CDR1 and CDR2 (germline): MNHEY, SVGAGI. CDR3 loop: CASSQRTGFGYGYTF. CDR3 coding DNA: TGTGCCAGCAGCCAGAGAACAGGGTTCGGCTATGGCTACACCTTC.

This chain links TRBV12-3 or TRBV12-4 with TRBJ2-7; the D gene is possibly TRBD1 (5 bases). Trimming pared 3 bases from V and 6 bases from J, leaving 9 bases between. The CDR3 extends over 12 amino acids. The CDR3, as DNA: TGTGCCAGCAGTTTTCAGGGCACCGAGCAGTACTTC. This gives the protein CASSFQGTEQYF.

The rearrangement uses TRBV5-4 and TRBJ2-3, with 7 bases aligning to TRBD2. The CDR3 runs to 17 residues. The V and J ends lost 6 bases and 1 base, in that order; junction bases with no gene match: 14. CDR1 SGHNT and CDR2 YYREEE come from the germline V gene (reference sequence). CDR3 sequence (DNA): TGTGCCAGCACCGGGTCACGGGGGGTTCGAGGCACAGATACGCAGTATTTT. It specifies CASTGSRGVRGTDTQYF.